These 18 T cell receptor beta chains came from one sample sequenced in a study of blood T cells in healthy people across ages. Through a sample-barcoded 5' primer and a J-beta primer mix, a second PCR was run for about 6 to 12 cycles. TCRdb called the 5' RACE reads again in MiXCR, with one record for every CDR3 protein. The table lists about 680,000 distinct CDR3 sequences, 49% of them singletons, with around a third in the top ten. The sample consisted of blood. All receptors come from an older woman in good health.

V is TRBV29-1 and J is TRBJ1-1; D unresolved. Trimming removed 7 bases from V and 1 base from J, with 13 bases in between. Germline V gene sequence: CDR1 SQVTM, CDR2 ANQGSEA. This CDR3 is 13 amino acids long. The CDR3 protein is CSAQDGSNTEAFF. Here the CDR3 DNA reads TGCAGCGCTCAGGACGGCTCGAACACTGAAGCTTTCTTT.

This clonotype was found a few times. V usage is TRBV5-1 and J usage is TRBJ2-1, with 9 positions matching TRBD1. Germline values: CDR1 SGHRS, CDR2 YFSETQ. CDR3 length: 16 residues. With V trimmed by 1 base and J by 6 bases, 8 bases remained unmatched. The CDR3: CASSLTGGLGFNEQFF. CDR3 nucleotides: TGCGCCAGCAGCTTGACAGGGGGCTTGGGGTTCAATGAGCAGTTCTTC.

V usage is TRBV7-9 and J usage is TRBJ2-5; no definite D call. V dropped 3 bases and J dropped 11 bases, with 13 bases sitting between them. The germline CDR1 and CDR2 sequences are SEHNR and FQNEAQ (reference sequence). The CDR3 is 12 amino acids. CDR3 sequence (DNA): TGTGCCAGCAGCTTTTCCGCGCTTGAGCAGTACTTC. This encodes CASSFSALEQYF.

This chain joins TRBV7-2 and TRBJ2-7; TRBD2 matches 7 bases. V was clipped by 3 bases and J by 2 bases; unmatched bases: 10. The germline gives CDR1 SGHTA, CDR2 FQGNSA. The CDR3 sequence is 16 residues long. The CDR3 DNA reads TGTGCCAGCAGCTTGGGGAGAGCGGGACGAACCTACGAGCAGTACTTC. Its translation is CASSLGRAGRTYEQYF.

This clonotype appeared a few times. The genes are TRBV6-5 and TRBJ2-5; TRBD2 is a possible D gene (7 bases). V was shortened by 5 bases and J by 5 bases, with 21 bases between the two germline ends. The CDR3 covers 16 residues. Looked up from germline, CDR1 is MNHEY and CDR2 is SVGAGI. The CDR3: CASSPTYTRGGETQYF. CDR3 nucleotides: TGTGCCAGCAGTCCGACCTACACCAGGGGAGGGGAGACCCAGTACTTC.

The sample holds a few counts of this clonotype. The chain joins TRBV7-9 to TRBJ2-7; TRBD2 agrees at 8 bases. Looked up from germline, CDR1 is SEHNR and CDR2 is FQNEAQ (reference sequence). V shed 3 bases, J shed 9 bases, and the junction held 7 bases outside the gene matches. The CDR3 loop spans 13 amino acids. CDR3 region: CASSLSGGFGQYF. The CDR3 bases are TGTGCCAGCAGCTTGTCGGGGGGGTTCGGGCAGTACTTC.

The chain uses TRBV5-1 and TRBJ2-5; 7 bases line up with TRBD2. The end of the DNA is better explained by TRBJ2-7, so the J call may be wrong. This CDR3 has 13 residues. Germline V gene data show CDR1 as SGHRS and CDR2 as YFSETQ. CDR3 region: CASGSGNLYEQYF. CDR3 in DNA: TGCGCCAGCGGCAGCGGGAACCTCTACGAGCAGTACTTC.

This clonotype was recorded only once. Sequence at one end of the junction differs from germline and may be a read error. V gene TRBV30 combines with J gene TRBJ1-2; 8 bases line up with TRBD1. CDR3 size: 13 residues. CDR1 and CDR2 from the germline V gene are GTSNPN and SVGIG (reference sequence). In DNA form, the CDR3 reads TGTGCCTGGGAAGACAGGGGCGTCTATAGCTACACCTTC. Amino acids: CAWEDRGVYSYTF.

The genes are TRBV29-1 and TRBJ2-7; D is possibly TRBD2 (6 bases). V was cut by 5 bases and J by 7 bases, with 21 bases left in between. Germline V gene sequence: CDR1 SQVTM, CDR2 ANQGSEA. The CDR3 has 14 amino acids. DNA for the CDR3: TGCAGCGTTCCAAAGGGGACTCTTTCTGGGGAGCAGTACTTC. Translating it yields CSVPKGTLSGEQYF.

Ten or more counts support this clonotype. V gene TRBV7-2 combines with J gene TRBJ1-6; no reliable D call. CDR1 and CDR2 from the germline V gene are SGHTA and FQGNSA. V lost 6 bases and J 9 bases, leaving 15 bases between the germline ends. The CDR3 runs to 14 residues. The CDR3 bases are TGTGCCAGCAGGCCGGTCTCGGGTGTTTCACCCCTCCACTTT. Translated, it gives CASRPVSGVSPLHF. Looking up the rest from reference TRBV7-2 and TRBJ1-6 gives the full variable domain: GAGVSQSPSNKVTEKGKDVELRCDPISGHTALYWYRQSLGQGLEFLIYFQGNSAPDKSGLPSDRFSAERTGGSVSTLTIQRTQQEDSAVYLCASRPVSGVSPLHFGNGTRLTVT.

This clonotype has more than one count but fewer than ten. The chain employs TRBV6-5 and TRBJ2-1, with 10 nucleotides matching TRBD2. This CDR3 has 15 residues. V gave up 2 bases and J gave up 6 bases; unmatched junction bases: 4. Germline loops: CDR1 MNHEY, CDR2 SVGAGI. This chain's CDR3 is CASSYVLAGVNEQFF. CDR3 coding DNA: TGTGCCAGCAGTTACGTTCTAGCGGGAGTCAATGAGCAGTTCTTC.

This clonotype came up a few times. The rearrangement links TRBV18 to TRBJ1-6; tentatively, D is TRBD1 (6 bases). Trimming pared 2 bases from V and 8 bases from J, leaving 7 bases between. CDR1 KGHSH and CDR2 LQKENI come from the germline V gene. CDR3 size: 13 residues. CDR3 sequence reads: CASSPRTDSPLHF. CDR3 bases: TGTGCCAGCTCACCAAGGACAGATTCACCCCTCCACTTT.

The chain couples TRBV29-1 to TRBJ2-7; D is uncertain. The CDR3 loop spans 12 amino acids. The germline CDR1 and CDR2 sequences are SQVTM and ANQGSEA. Trimming removed 7 bases at V and 4 bases at J, with 14 bases between. The CDR3: CSARSPDYEQYF. In DNA form, the CDR3 reads TGCAGCGCCCGATCCCCAGATTACGAGCAGTACTTC.

The chain recombines TRBV5-1 with TRBJ2-5, with 8 bases aligning to TRBD2. Per the germline V gene, CDR1 is SGHRS and CDR2 is YFSETQ. J gave up 5 bases and V 0 bases, and 6 bases lay outside the gene matches. The CDR3 runs to 15 residues. The CDR3 nucleotides read TGCGCCAGCAGCTTGGGTCCGGGAGGGTTGGAGACCCAGTACTTC. It codes for CASSLGPGGLETQYF.

The chain combines TRBV29-1 with TRBJ1-5, with a weak D call TRBD1 (6 bases). The CDR3 covers 13 residues. Deletions cut 6 bases from V and 8 bases from J, with 17 bases between. The germline CDR1 and CDR2 sequences are SQVTM and ANQGSEA. In DNA, the CDR3 is TGCAGCGTCACGGGGGCCCGGGGTGAGCCCCAGCATTTT. It yields the protein CSVTGARGEPQHF.

This clonotype has just a few counts. This sequence joins TRBV7-2 and TRBJ2-7; 10 bases align to TRBD1. CDR3 length: 13 amino acids. Trimming at V came to 3 bases and at J to 11 bases, leaving 7 bases not matched to a gene. Germline CDR1 is SGHTA and CDR2 is FQGNSA. Here the CDR3 DNA reads TGTGCCAGCAGCTTCGCCGGGACAGGGGTGGAGTACTTC. This encodes CASSFAGTGVEYF.

This clonotype was seen more than once but under ten times. This chain connects TRBV27 to TRBJ2-5; either TRBD1 or TRBD2 may fit D (6 bases each). The CDR3 consists of 14 residues. Germline V CDR1 and CDR2: MNHEY, SMNVEV (reference sequence). V shed 4 bases and J shed 7 bases, with 16 bases lying between them. CDR3 coding DNA: TGTGCCAGCAGTTCGGCAGGGGTGGAGGGGACCCAGTACTTC. It encodes CASSSAGVEGTQYF.

This sequence joins TRBV15 and TRBJ2-5; 11 bases are shared with TRBD2. After removal of 3 bases from V and 4 bases from J, the junction contained 4 bases not matched to a gene. Germline V gene data show CDR1 as LNHNV and CDR2 as YYDKDF (reference sequence). The CDR3 totals 15 residues. The CDR3 DNA is TGTGCCACCAGCAGGGGACTAGCGGATGGAGAGACCCAGTACTTC. Its protein is CATSRGLADGETQYF. The full variable domain, in which reference TRBV15 and TRBJ2-5 provide the parts outside the CDR3, is DAMVIQNPRYQVTQFGKPVTLSCSQTLNHNVMYWYQQKSSQAPKLLFHYYDKDFNNEADTPDNFQSRRPNTSFCFLDIRSPGLGDTAMYLCATSRGLADGETQYFGPGTRLLVL.